Listed below are T cell receptor beta chains from one sample, sequenced in a study of blood T cells in healthy people across ages. TCRdb re-derived calls from the 5' RACE reads in MiXCR, one entry per CDR3 protein. The sample contains around 850,000 distinct CDR3 sequences, 30% to 45% of which appear only once. Sequenced material: blood. These receptors all come from a young man in good health. Both conserved end residues are part of each CDR3. A D gene is named only where the DNA matches it firmly. Size tells how often a clone was seen (once, few, many) or the class of an expanded clone, and some rows leave it out.

j_call,clone_size,v_call,d_call,cdr3_aa,cdr3_nt
TRBJ1-2,many,TRBV12-3/TRBV12-4,-,CASSLARTGSYGYTF,TGTGCCAGCAGCCTTGCCCGGACGGGTAGCTATGGCTACACCTTC
TRBJ2-7,few,TRBV20-1,TRBD2,CSARGLAGTYNEQYF,TGCAGTGCTAGGGGACTAGCGGGGACATACAATGAGCAGTACTTC
TRBJ1-2,-,TRBV4-3,TRBD1,CASSQADRGRYGYTF,TGCGCCAGCAGCCAAGCAGACAGGGGGCGTTACGGCTACACCTTC
TRBJ1-1,-,TRBV12-3/TRBV12-4,-,CASRLQVNTEAFF,TGTGCCAGCAGACTACAGGTAAACACTGAAGCTTTCTTT
TRBJ1-5,few,TRBV28,-,CASTPRGFQPQHF,TGTGCCAGCACTCCGAGAGGGTTTCAGCCCCAGCATTTT
TRBJ2-5,-,TRBV6-6,-,CASSYGVLPGTDYGQYF,TGTGCCAGCAGTTACGGGGTCCTCCCAGGGACGGACTACGGGCAGTACTTC
TRBJ2-5,-,TRBV7-2,-,CASTRTLEAETQYF,TGTGCCAGCACCAGAACGCTAGAGGCGGAGACCCAGTACTTC
TRBJ1-5,few,TRBV2,TRBD1,CASRDRGSNQPQHF,TGTGCCAGCAGAGACAGGGGAAGCAATCAGCCCCAGCATTTT
TRBJ2-3,-,TRBV7-3,TRBD1,CATGQGRGDTQYF,TGTGCCACCGGACAGGGGAGAGGAGATACGCAGTATTTT
TRBJ2-3,many,TRBV6-5,TRBD1,CASSYRQGPDTQYF,TGTGCCAGCAGTTACCGACAGGGCCCAGATACGCAGTATTTT
TRBJ1-5,-,TRBV15,-,CATTLRGRRLQPQHF,TGTGCCACCACACTCCGGGGACGTAGGCTTCAGCCCCAGCATTTT
TRBJ2-3,few,TRBV28,-,CASSFPSKSHRDTQYF,TGTGCCAGCAGTTTCCCTTCGAAGAGTCATAGGGATACGCAGTATTTT
TRBJ2-1,-,TRBV3-1,-,CASNHGPPGGEQFF,TGTGCCAGCAACCACGGGCCTCCTGGAGGTGAGCAGTTCTTC
TRBJ2-1,many,TRBV7-2,-,CASSHGGQYNEQFF,TGTGCCAGCAGCCACGGGGGGCAGTACAATGAGCAGTTCTTC
TRBJ1-1,-,TRBV12-3/TRBV12-4,-,CASSPPRLNTEAFF,TGTGCCAGCAGCCCCCCGAGGCTGAACACTGAAGCTTTCTTT
TRBJ1-5,-,TRBV11-2,-,CTSSLVEVWDLYSNQPQHF,TGTACCAGCAGCTTAGTGGAGGTGTGGGACCTTTATAGCAATCAGCCCCAGCATTTT
TRBJ2-1,-,TRBV29-1,TRBD2,CSVEDRQAGTYNEQFF,TGCAGCGTTGAAGATCGCCAAGCGGGGACCTACAATGAGCAGTTCTTC
TRBJ2-2,few,TRBV4-3,TRBD2,CASSQVAAGGYTGELFF,TGCGCCAGCAGCCAAGTTGCAGCGGGGGGCTACACCGGGGAGCTGTTTTTT
TRBJ1-1,few,TRBV7-2,TRBD1,CASSSQGGTGRTEAFF,TGTGCCAGCAGCTCCCAAGGGGGGACAGGGAGGACTGAAGCTTTCTTT
TRBJ1-2,many,TRBV5-1,TRBD1,CASSPGTGGLGYTF,TGCGCCAGCAGCCCCGGGACAGGGGGTCTTGGCTACACCTTC
TRBJ1-6,-,TRBV28,TRBD1,CASSLGDRVFGNSPPHF,TGTGCCAGCAGTTTAGGGGACAGGGTCTTTGGTAATTCACCCCCCCACTTT
TRBJ1-2,few,TRBV2,TRBD1,CASKGIRQGRPAIGYTF,TGTGCCAGCAAGGGGATCAGACAGGGGCGACCCGCTATCGGCTACACCTTC
TRBJ2-3,few,TRBV7-2,-,CASSLGSVIMDTQYF,TGTGCCAGCAGCTTAGGGTCGGTAATCATGGATACGCAGTATTTT
TRBJ2-7,-,TRBV6-5,TRBD1,CASSFGQGAGEQYF,TGTGCCAGCAGTTTCGGACAGGGGGCGGGCGAGCAGTACTTC
TRBJ1-1,-,TRBV7-9,-,CASSPLSGTTEAFF,TGTGCCAGCAGCCCCCTGTCAGGGACCACTGAAGCTTTCTTT
TRBJ2-7,few,TRBV5-6,-,CASSRTTNPSNEQYF,TGTGCCAGCAGCCGTACAACAAACCCTAGCAACGAGCAGTACTTC
TRBJ1-1,-,TRBV12-3/TRBV12-4,-,CASSLAGINTEAFF,TGTGCCAGCAGTTTAGCAGGGATCAACACTGAAGCTTTCTTT
TRBJ1-6,once,TRBV20-1,-,CSARPGALGNSPLHF,TGCAGTGCTAGGCCGGGGGCCCTTGGTAATTCACCCCTCCACTTT
TRBJ1-6,-,TRBV3-1,TRBD1,CASSHGGQGNSPLHF,TGTGCCAGCAGCCATGGGGGACAGGGGAATTCACCCCTCCACTTT
TRBJ1-1,few,TRBV2,-,CASSVGDPVSEAFF,TGTGCCAGCAGCGTGGGGGATCCAGTCTCTGAAGCTTTCTTT
TRBJ2-7,-,TRBV3-1,TRBD1,CASSQERGTGYDEQYF,TGTGCCAGCAGCCAAGAGAGGGGGACAGGGTACGATGAGCAGTACTTC
TRBJ1-5,-,TRBV6-6,-,CASSYRGEAQPQHF,TGTGCCAGCAGTTACCGAGGGGAAGCCCAGCCCCAGCATTTT
TRBJ2-3,-,TRBV5-1,-,CASSVGGRAGDTQYF,TGCGCCAGCAGCGTGGGTGGTCGGGCGGGAGATACGCAGTATTTT